These 22 T cell receptor beta chains came from one sample sequenced in a study of T cells in Graves' hyperthyroidism and ophthalmopathy. TCR beta CDR3 sequences were amplified from RNA transcripts. A set of HTBI primers served as the primers for a first-round RT-PCR of the TCR CDR3. TCRdb analysed the multiplex PCR reads with MiXCR anew, one entry per CDR3 protein. This table holds around 700,000 distinct CDR3 sequences, under 20% found once. Specimen: blood. All receptors come from a woman in her forties or fifties with Graves' hyperthyroidism that later progressed to Graves' ophthalmopathy.

This clonotype was found a few times. The chain has TRBV6-1 and TRBJ1-5; 8 nucleotides match TRBD1. Germline V CDR1 and CDR2: MNHNS, SASEGT. The CDR3 has 18 amino acids. The ends lost 7 bases at V and 5 bases at J; junction bases unmatched: 19. The CDR3 bases are TGTGCCAGCACCCTCGGGACAGGATCGAGGAGGGAGGATCAGCCCCAGCATTTT. Its protein product is CASTLGTGSRREDQPQHF.

The V call is TRBV12-3 or TRBV12-4, the J call TRBJ1-3; D unclear. The length of the CDR3 is 14 residues. Trimming took 5 bases from V and 1 from J, leaving 9 bases between them. CDR3 sequence (DNA): TGTGCCAGCAGTCTAGACATATCTGGAAACACCATATATTTT. It yields the protein CASSLDISGNTIYF.

This clonotype was counted only a few times. V and J are TRBV18 and TRBJ1-6; D gene ambiguous. Germline loops: CDR1 KGHSH, CDR2 LQKENI. The V end lost 6 bases, the J end lost 7 bases, and 13 bases lay between the germline ends. The CDR3 is 14 amino acids. CDR3 bases: TGTGCCAGCTCCCCCGGAGGCCGGAATTCACCCCTCCACTTT. This sequence encodes CASSPGGRNSPLHF.

This clonotype has more than one count but fewer than ten. The V call is TRBV30, the J call TRBJ2-5; 8 bases align to TRBD1. Unmatched junction bases numbered 6, after V lost 4 bases and J lost 5 bases. This CDR3 is 13 amino acids long. The V gene's germline CDR1 is GTSNPN and CDR2 SVGIG (reference sequence). The CDR3 DNA is TGTGCCTGGAATCGACAGGGGCGCGAGACCCAGTACTTC. This sequence encodes CAWNRQGRETQYF.

There are a few counts of this clonotype. The V call is TRBV30, the J call TRBJ1-6; D uncertain. The CDR3 is made up of 14 amino acids. V was clipped by 3 bases and J by 0 bases, with 6 bases between them. CDR1 is GTSNPN, CDR2 SVGIG, per germline (reference sequence). This chain's CDR3 is CAWRPSSYNSPLHF. The CDR3 coding sequence is TGTGCCTGGAGACCGAGCTCCTATAATTCACCCCTCCACTTT.

This clonotype has only a few counts. This chain links TRBV3-1 with TRBJ1-1; D unclear. Germline V CDR1 and CDR2: LGHDT, YNNKEL (reference sequence). The CDR3 has 16 amino acids. The V end lost 0 bases, the J end lost 1 base, and 12 bases lay between the germline ends. CDR3 region: CASSQDGRVRNTEAFF. In nucleotides, the CDR3 is TGTGCCAGCAGCCAAGATGGGCGGGTCCGGAACACTGAAGCTTTCTTT.

In regard to this clonotype: Since a much larger clone is just one base distant, this may be a read error. The CDR3 does not end in the conserved phenylalanine or tryptophan, so this is likely a read error. This chain links TRBV12-3 or TRBV12-4 with TRBJ2-2, with TRBD1 matching over 10 bases. The CDR3 length is 16 residues. J gave up 7 bases and V 5 bases, and 10 bases lay outside the gene matches. The CDR3 bases are TGTGCCAGCAGTAAACGACAGGGGGCTCTGTACGGGGAGCTGTTTTCT. It translates to CASSKRQGALYGELFS.

This clonotype was seen ten or more times. The rearrangement links TRBV11-2 to TRBJ2-7; 8 bases are shared with TRBD1. After removal of 4 bases from V and 5 bases from J, the junction contained 1 base not matched to a gene. The CDR3 runs to 12 residues. Per germline, CDR1 SGHAT and CDR2 FQNNGV. CDR3 DNA: TGTGCCAGCAGCTCGGACAGGGACGAGCAGTACTTC. Translated: CASSSDRDEQYF.

V is TRBV13 and J is TRBJ1-1; D might be TRBD1 (6 bases). The CDR3 is made up of 12 amino acids. In germline, CDR1 is PRHDT, CDR2 FYEKMQ (reference sequence). The V end was cut by 9 bases, the J end by 4 bases, with 12 bases between. The CDR3 reads CARGEGGTEAFF. CDR3 sequence (DNA): TGTGCCAGGGGGGAGGGGGGCACTGAAGCTTTCTTT. The whole variable domain, remainder taken from reference TRBV13 and TRBJ1-1, is AAGVIQSPRHLIKEKRETATLKCYPIPRHDTVYWYQQGPGQDPQFLISFYEKMQSDKGSIPDRFSAQQFSDYHSELNMSSLELGDSALYFCARGEGGTEAFFGQGTRLTVV.

For the CDR3, the DNA is TGTGCCAGCAGTCTCTTCAGCCAGAATGAAAAACTGTTTTTT. This codes for CASSLFSQNEKLFF. The chain couples TRBV27 to TRBJ1-4; D unclear. Deletions cut 5 bases from V and 5 bases from J, with 12 bases between. Per germline, CDR1 MNHEY and CDR2 SMNVEV (reference sequence). The CDR3 length is 14 residues.

In this sample, this clonotype turned up many times. V is TRBV5-1 and J is TRBJ2-7, with D perhaps matching TRBD1 (6 bases). The germline CDR1 and CDR2 sequences are SGHRS and YFSETQ. Trimming took 0 bases from V and 4 from J, leaving 11 bases between them. This CDR3 has 14 residues. CDR3 DNA: TGCGCCAGCAGCTTGGAGGGACACCAGTACGAGCAGTACTTC. Its translation: CASSLEGHQYEQYF.

The chain couples TRBV27 to TRBJ2-7; D might be TRBD2 (6 bases). Germline CDR1 MNHEY, CDR2 SMNVEV (reference sequence). The CDR3 spans 18 residues. V lost 1 base and J 2 bases, leaving 21 bases between the germline ends. The CDR3 coding sequence is TGTGCCAGCAGTTTATTAACCCCCCCGTGGGGGGAGCCCTACGAGCAGTACTTC. Protein product: CASSLLTPPWGEPYEQYF.

The sample holds many counts of this clonotype. The CDR3 protein is CASSLISGASNTEAFF. For the CDR3, the DNA is TGTGCCAGCAGCTTGATCTCAGGGGCCTCGAACACTGAAGCTTTCTTT. The chain joins TRBV7-2 to TRBJ1-1, with a tentative D call TRBD1 (6 bases). Trimming shortened V by 3 bases and J by 1 base, and 15 bases separated the two germline ends. This CDR3 has 16 amino acids. CDR1 is SGHTA, CDR2 FQGNSA, per germline.

The chain recombines TRBV5-1 with TRBJ2-7, with 11 bases aligning to TRBD1. Germline CDR1 and CDR2: SGHRS and YFSETQ. The CDR3 sequence is 14 residues long. V dropped 2 bases and J dropped 6; count of bases not matched to a gene: 4. The CDR3 loop is CASSLGQGASEQYF. In DNA form, the CDR3 reads TGCGCCAGCAGCTTAGGACAGGGGGCGAGCGAGCAGTACTTC.

This clonotype was seen only a few times. The genes are TRBV11-2 and TRBJ2-1; 9 nucleotides align to TRBD1. Germline CDR1 reads SGHAT; CDR2 reads FQNNGV. The length of the CDR3 is 15 residues. V lost 5 bases to trimming and J lost 6 bases; unmatched junction nucleotides: 8. The CDR3 coding sequence is TGTGCCAGCAGCGCGAGGGACAGGGCCTTCAATGAGCAGTTCTTC. Its translation: CASSARDRAFNEQFF.

This clonotype has only a few counts. The V and J genes are TRBV4-2 and TRBJ2-2; 7 bases map to TRBD2. Germline lookup yields CDR1 LGHNA and CDR2 YNFKEQ. V was clipped by 8 bases and J by 2 bases; unmatched bases: 8. This CDR3 comprises 15 residues. DNA for the CDR3: TGTGCCAGCGGGCCTAGCGGAGGAAACACCGGGGAGCTGTTTTTT. Amino acids: CASGPSGGNTGELFF.

This clonotype was seen only a few times. This chain uses TRBV14 with TRBJ1-4; D uncertain. Germline CDR1 and CDR2: SGHDN and FVKESK. V gave up 5 bases and J gave up 9 bases, with 22 bases separating them. The length of the CDR3 is 16 residues. The CDR3 bases are TGTGCCAGCAGCTCATCTCTTGCCCTCGGGCAGAAAAAACTGTTTTTT. Translated: CASSSSLALGQKKLFF.

This chain links TRBV12-3 or TRBV12-4 with TRBJ2-3; 11 bases line up with TRBD1. The CDR3 contains 17 residues. Losses at the gene ends were 3 bases for V and 5 bases for J; bases not matched to a gene: 10. CDR3 sequence (DNA): TGTGCCAGCAGTTTCCCGCCCGGGACAGGGGGAGTAGATACGCAGTATTTT. Residues: CASSFPPGTGGVDTQYF.

This clonotype was found many times. The rearrangement joins TRBV30 to TRBJ1-2; D not resolved. CDR1 and CDR2 (germline): GTSNPN, SVGIG (reference sequence). Trimming left V 1 base short and J 5 bases short, with 11 bases between. The CDR3 contains 13 residues. CDR3 DNA: TGTGCCTGGAGTGCGGCAGAGACTTATGGCTACACCTTC. Its translation: CAWSAAETYGYTF.

This clonotype was detected a few times. This chain joins TRBV2 and TRBJ2-2, with 7 bases matching TRBD2. Germline V CDR1 and CDR2: SNHLY, FYNNEI. This CDR3 spans 14 amino acids. Trimming removed 7 bases from V and 2 bases from J; junction bases left unmatched: 4. The CDR3 DNA reads as TGTGCCAGCACGGGGGGTCCTAACACCGGGGAGCTGTTTTTT. It specifies CASTGGPNTGELFF.

This clonotype was detected a few times. The chain employs TRBV9 and TRBJ2-5, with 9 bases aligning to TRBD2. J gave up 1 base and V 4 bases, and 8 bases lay outside the gene matches. CDR3 length equals 16 residues. CDR1 and CDR2 (germline): SGDLS, YYNGEE. CDR3 loop: CASSTQTSGFQETQYF. As DNA, the CDR3 is TGTGCCAGCAGCACGCAGACTAGCGGATTCCAAGAGACCCAGTACTTC.

This clonotype has a handful of counts. At one end the junction does not follow the germline gene, possibly because of a read error. This sequence joins TRBV4-1 and TRBJ2-1; D gene uncertain. The CDR3 totals 14 residues. Germline V lookup: CDR1 MGHRA, CDR2 YSYEKL. The CDR3 region is CACSQDRPSDEQFF. The CDR3 bases are TGCGCCTGCAGCCAAGATAGGCCGTCGGATGAGCAGTTCTTC.